This T cell receptor beta chain originates from a study of blood T cell repertoires in COVID-19. Background on the study: There were acute and convalescent COVID-19 samples, and they came from the United States, Italy and Spain. T cells, B-cell-depleted T cells, or PBMCs provided the cDNA or gDNA that served as material.

The germline V gene encodes CDR1 MNHEY and CDR2 SVGAGI. V lost 6 bases and J lost 8; bases outside the gene matches: 8. The CDR3 contains 13 residues. Adults between roughly 18 and 100 years of age took part from 20 to 25 US areas. Study processing details: Nucleated cell number was recorded as an estimate derived from reference gene primer amplification. Only in-frame clones appear in the TCRdb table, and some are missing; sequencing was by immunoSEQ multiplex PCR. V and J calls and clone size are copied from that table; D and trimming were computed from the DNA. The sample shows 350,000 to 500,000 clones, roughly 88% of them seen only once.

The chain couples TRBV6-5 to TRBJ1-2; 8 bases align to TRBD1. The sequence derives from a woman in her late teens or twenties who had been exposed to COVID-19. Sequencing input: PBMCs or T cells enriched from blood (not recorded which). The CDR3 reads CASRKDRVGGYTF. The CDR3 region has the DNA TGTGCCAGCAGAAAGGACAGGGTTGGCGGCTACACCTTC.